Presented here are 9 T cell receptor beta chains from one specimen sequenced in a study of response to subunit inactivated influenza vaccine (dated by TCRdb to between 2018 and 2020). Library construction relied on RT-PCR. Reads for this sample came from an Illumina HiSeq 2500. TCRdb reran the public reads through fastp at Q25 and MiXCR, keeping productive beta chains. One record per CDR3 amino acid sequence lists the most common genes and DNA. The sample yields a few hundred thousand distinct CDR3 sequences; around 15% were counted once. The ten largest clones capture over 8.5% of the sample. Specimen: PBMCs from blood, collected roughly 12 days after vaccination. Receptors originate from a man aged 50 to 60 who received an inactivated influenza vaccine. Donor details come from another sample of the same person, matched by shared clones.

This sequence joins TRBV20-1 and TRBJ2-3; TRBD2 aligns across 7 bases. CDR3 size: 15 residues. Germline V CDR1 and CDR2: DFQATT, SNEGSKA (reference sequence). The V gene end was trimmed by 1 base and the J gene end by 1 base; junction bases not matched to a gene: 5. The CDR3 sequence: CSARGLAEGTDTQYF. In nucleotides, the CDR3 is TGCAGTGCTAGAGGTCTAGCGGAGGGCACAGATACGCAGTATTTT.

This clonotype was recorded once. With a much larger clone just one base away, this may be a read error. The rearrangement links TRBV15 to TRBJ2-7, with a possible D match to TRBD2 (6 bases). Trimming took off 5 bases at V and 5 bases at J, with 19 bases between the two ends. Looked up from germline, CDR1 is LNHNV and CDR2 is YYDKDF (reference sequence). CDR3 length: 15 amino acids. CDR3 nucleotide sequence: TGTGCCACCAGCCCTCGTCTAGCGAGCGAGGACGAGCAGTACTTC. Amino acid sequence: CATSPRLASEDEQYF.

In its sample, this clonotype was seen a few times. This chain connects TRBV20-1 to TRBJ2-1; the match to TRBD2 covers 14 bases. This CDR3 contains 15 residues. Germline CDR1 DFQATT, CDR2 SNEGSKA (reference sequence). Germline trimming cut 6 bases from V and 10 bases from J; bases unmatched to any gene: 11. CDR3 region: CSAPPGLAGVGEQFF. The CDR3 bases are TGCAGTGCGCCGCCGGGACTAGCGGGAGTTGGGGAGCAGTTCTTC.

V is TRBV20-1 and J is TRBJ2-7; 8 positions agree with TRBD2. Trimming cost V 6 bases and J 4 bases; bases outside gene matches: 8. Germline V gene lookup returns CDR1 DFQATT and CDR2 SNEGSKA (reference sequence). This CDR3 comprises 13 residues. The CDR3 region is CSAAGGKLYEQYF. The DNA of the CDR3 is TGCAGTGCCGCGGGGGGAAAGTTGTACGAGCAGTACTTC.

This clonotype appeared many times. The V call is TRBV11-2, the J call TRBJ2-3, with 7 bases aligning to TRBD1. Germline V gives CDR1 SGHAT, CDR2 FQNNGV. With 3 bases clipped from V and 5 bases from J, the junction kept 11 bases outside the gene matches. The length of the CDR3 is 16 residues. The CDR3 nucleotides read TGTGCCAGCAGCTTGGGGGTCCGACAGGGAAGAGATACGCAGTATTTT. It codes for CASSLGVRQGRDTQYF.

This clonotype was seen more than once but under ten times. This chain connects TRBV5-1 to TRBJ2-3, with D perhaps TRBD1 (6 bases). The CDR3 loop spans 15 amino acids. V was cut by 3 bases and J by 6 bases, with 17 bases left in between. The germline gives CDR1 SGHRS, CDR2 YFSETQ. The CDR3 coding sequence is TGCGCCAGCAGCTGGACGAAGGGGGTATCGGATACGCAGTATTTT. Protein: CASSWTKGVSDTQYF.

This clonotype has only a few counts. The J gene is TRBJ1-3, the V gene TRBV10-3; D not certain. CDR3 size: 14 residues. Germline CDR1 reads ENHRY; CDR2 reads SYGVKD. V was trimmed by 0 bases and J by 0 bases, leaving 3 bases between them. The CDR3 nucleotides read TGTGCCATCAGTGAGTCCCCCTCTGGAAACACCATATATTTT. As protein: CAISESPSGNTIYF.

This clonotype appeared a few times. The chain has TRBV9 and TRBJ2-3; 14 nucleotides align to TRBD2. The CDR3 runs 17 residues. Germline V gene data show CDR1 as SGDLS and CDR2 as YYNGEE. V gave up 1 base and J gave up 5 bases; unmatched junction bases: 6. The CDR3 coding sequence is TGTGCCAGCAGCGTAAGGGGACTAGCGGGAGTTGTAGATACGCAGTATTTT. It codes for CASSVRGLAGVVDTQYF.

This clonotype has more than one count but fewer than ten. The chain joins TRBV11-1 to TRBJ2-2; 12 bases map to TRBD2. Germline-derived CDR1 and CDR2 are SGHAT and FQDESV (reference sequence). V lost 4 bases to trimming and J lost 1 base; unmatched junction nucleotides: 7. The CDR3 has 18 amino acids. The CDR3 is CASSWPGLAGLNTGELFF. Here the CDR3 DNA reads TGTGCCAGCAGCTGGCCGGGACTAGCGGGCCTGAACACCGGGGAGCTGTTTTTT.